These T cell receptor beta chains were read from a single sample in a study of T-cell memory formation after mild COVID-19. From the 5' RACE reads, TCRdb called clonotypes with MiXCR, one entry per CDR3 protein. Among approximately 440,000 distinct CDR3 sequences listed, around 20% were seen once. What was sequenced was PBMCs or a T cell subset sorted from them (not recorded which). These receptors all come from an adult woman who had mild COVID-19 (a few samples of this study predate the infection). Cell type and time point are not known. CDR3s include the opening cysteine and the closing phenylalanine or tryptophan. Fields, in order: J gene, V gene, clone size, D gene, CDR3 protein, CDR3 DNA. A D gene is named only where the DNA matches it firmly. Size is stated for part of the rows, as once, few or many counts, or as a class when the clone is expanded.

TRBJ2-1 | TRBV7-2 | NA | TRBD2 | CASSTRLAGNNEQFF | TGTGCCAGCAGCACCCGACTAGCGGGGAACAATGAGCAGTTCTTC
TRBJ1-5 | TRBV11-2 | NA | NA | CSSRLESNSNQPQHF | TGTTCCAGCAGGTTAGAGTCTAATAGCAATCAGCCCCAGCATTTT
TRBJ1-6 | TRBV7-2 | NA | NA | CASSTRTQTYSPLHF | TGTGCCAGCAGCACCCGGACACAGACCTATTCACCCCTCCACTTT
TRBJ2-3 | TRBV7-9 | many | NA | CASSSGAASTDTQYF | TGTGCCAGCAGCTCGGGAGCCGCTAGCACAGATACGCAGTATTTT
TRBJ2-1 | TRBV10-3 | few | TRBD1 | CASNLGQGHNEQFF | TGTGCCAGCAACCTGGGACAGGGACACAATGAGCAGTTCTTC
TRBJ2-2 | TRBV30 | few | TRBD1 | CAWTGQAKSGELFF | TGTGCCTGGACCGGACAGGCTAAATCGGGGGAGCTGTTTTTT
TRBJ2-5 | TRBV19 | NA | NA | CASSMGETQYF | TGTGCCAGTAGTATGGGTGAGACCCAGTACTTC
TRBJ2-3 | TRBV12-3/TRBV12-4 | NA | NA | CASSFGESTQYF | TGTGCCAGCAGTTTTGGTGAATCAACGCAGTATTTT
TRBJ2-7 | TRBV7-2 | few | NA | CASSSVDRFSYEQYF | TGTGCCAGCAGCTCTGTCGACAGGTTCTCCTACGAGCAGTACTTC
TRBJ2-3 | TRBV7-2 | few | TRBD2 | CASSPEAGGRDTQYF | TGTGCCAGCAGCCCAGAAGCGGGGGGGAGGGATACGCAGTATTTT
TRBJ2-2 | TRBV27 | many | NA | CASRFLDGELFF | TGTGCCAGCCGCTTCCTGGACGGGGAGCTGTTTTTT
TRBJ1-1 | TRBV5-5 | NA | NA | CASSLDRWNTEAFF | TGTGCCAGCAGCTTGGACAGATGGAACACTGAAGCTTTCTTT
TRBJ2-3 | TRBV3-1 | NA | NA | CASSHNRADTQYF | TGTGCCAGCAGCCACAACCGGGCAGATACGCAGTATTTT
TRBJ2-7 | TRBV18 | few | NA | CASSPKSGPGEQYF | TGTGCCAGCTCACCCAAGTCGGGTCCTGGGGAGCAGTACTTC
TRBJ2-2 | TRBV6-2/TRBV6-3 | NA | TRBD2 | CASSYRGGVGELFF | TGTGCCAGCAGTTACCGGGGGGGCGTCGGGGAGCTGTTTTTT
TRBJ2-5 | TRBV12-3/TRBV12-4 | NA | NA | CASSQTWDGQGTQYF | TGTGCCAGCAGTCAAACCTGGGACGGCCAGGGGACCCAGTACTTC
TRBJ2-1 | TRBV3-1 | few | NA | CASSPTGRDEQFF | TGTGCCAGCAGCCCTACAGGGAGGGATGAGCAGTTCTTC
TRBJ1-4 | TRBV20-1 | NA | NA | CSARDGLTNEKLFF | TGCAGTGCTAGGGACGGACTGACAAATGAAAAACTGTTTTTT
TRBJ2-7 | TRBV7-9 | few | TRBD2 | CASTSGGEQYF | TGTGCCAGCACATCGGGGGGCGAGCAGTACTTC
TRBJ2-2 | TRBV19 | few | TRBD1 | CASMDDRGTGVPNTGELFF | TGTGCCAGTATGGACGATCGGGGGACAGGGGTCCCAAACACCGGGGAGCTGTTTTTT
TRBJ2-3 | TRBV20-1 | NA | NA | CSVGSGPTQYF | TGCAGTGTAGGTTCCGGACCTACGCAGTATTTT
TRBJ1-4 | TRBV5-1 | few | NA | CASSLRVGHREKLFF | TGCGCCAGCAGCTTGCGGGTGGGGCATCGGGAAAAACTGTTTTTT
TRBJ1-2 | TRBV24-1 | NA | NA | CATSDGSAGVIYGYTF | TGTGCCACCAGTGACGGCTCTGCAGGGGTTATCTATGGCTACACCTTC
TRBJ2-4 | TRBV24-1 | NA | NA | CATSDGGTEKNIQYF | TGTGCCACCAGTGATGGGGGGACAGAAAAAAACATTCAGTACTTC
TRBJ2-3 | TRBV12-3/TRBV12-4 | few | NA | CASSLVGITDTQYF | TGTGCCAGCAGTTTGGTAGGAATCACAGATACGCAGTATTTT
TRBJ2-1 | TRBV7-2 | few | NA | CASSPPGLTVNNEQFF | TGTGCCAGCAGCCCACCCGGGTTGACAGTTAACAATGAGCAGTTCTTC
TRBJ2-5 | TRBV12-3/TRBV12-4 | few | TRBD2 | CASSSLAGPQETQYF | TGTGCCAGCAGCTCTCTAGCGGGACCCCAAGAGACCCAGTACTTC
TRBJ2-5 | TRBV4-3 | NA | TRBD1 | CASSHPGTGETQYF | TGCGCCAGCAGCCATCCGGGGACAGGGGAGACCCAGTACTTC
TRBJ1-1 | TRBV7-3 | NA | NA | CASSPGPLGPNTEAFF | TGTGCCAGCAGCCCCGGACCCCTCGGCCCAAACACTGAAGCTTTCTTT
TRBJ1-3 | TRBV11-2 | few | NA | CASSWDILPHSGNTIYF | TGTGCCAGCAGCTGGGACATCCTTCCACACTCTGGAAACACCATATATTTT
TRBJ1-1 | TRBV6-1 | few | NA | CASSEAKGVDTEAFF | TGTGCCAGCAGTGAAGCTAAGGGAGTCGACACTGAAGCTTTCTTT
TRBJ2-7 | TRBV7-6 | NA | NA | CASSPEAVHEQYF | TGTGCCAGCAGCCCAGAGGCGGTTCACGAGCAGTACTTC
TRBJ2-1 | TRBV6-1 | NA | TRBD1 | CASSESGTGGHEQFF | TGTGCCAGCAGTGAATCGGGGACAGGGGGACATGAGCAGTTCTTC
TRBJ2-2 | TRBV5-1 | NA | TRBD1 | CASSTGQANTGELFF | TGCGCCAGCAGCACCGGACAGGCGAACACCGGGGAGCTGTTTTTT
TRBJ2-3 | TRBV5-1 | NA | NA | CASRPQPPSADTQYF | TGCGCCAGCAGACCCCAACCCCCATCCGCAGATACGCAGTATTTT
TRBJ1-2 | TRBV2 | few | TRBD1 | CASSALQGSNYGYTF | TGTGCCAGCAGTGCTTTACAGGGGTCTAACTATGGCTACACCTTC
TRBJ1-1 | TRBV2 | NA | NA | CASSGGRQKYTEAFF | TGTGCCAGCAGTGGGGGTAGACAGAAGTACACTGAAGCTTTCTTT
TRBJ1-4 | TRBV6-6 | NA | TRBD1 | CASRHDRGREKLFF | TGTGCCAGCAGACACGACAGGGGGAGGGAAAAACTGTTTTTT
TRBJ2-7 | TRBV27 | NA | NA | CASSQPPVYEQYF | TGTGCCAGCAGCCAACCGCCAGTCTACGAGCAGTACTTC
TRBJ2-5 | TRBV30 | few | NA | CAWSREGVLRETQYF | TGTGCCTGGAGCCGCGAGGGAGTATTGCGGGAGACCCAGTACTTC
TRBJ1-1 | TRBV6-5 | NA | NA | CASTPRAEGNTEAFF | TGTGCCAGCACTCCCAGGGCAGAGGGGAACACTGAAGCTTTCTTT
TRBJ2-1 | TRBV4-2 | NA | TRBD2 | CASSLRTSGGPNEQFF | TGTGCCAGCAGCTTACGGACTAGCGGGGGCCCCAATGAGCAGTTCTTC
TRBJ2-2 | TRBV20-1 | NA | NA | CSARGEPGLRPGELFF | TGCAGTGCTAGAGGTGAACCGGGCCTCAGGCCCGGGGAGCTGTTTTTT
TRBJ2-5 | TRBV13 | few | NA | CASSGYSTVDQETQYF | TGTGCCAGCAGCGGATACAGCACCGTAGACCAAGAGACCCAGTACTTC
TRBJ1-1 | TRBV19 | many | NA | CASSILQGNTEAFF | TGTGCCAGTAGTATACTCCAGGGGAACACTGAAGCTTTCTTT
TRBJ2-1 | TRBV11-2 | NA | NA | CASSPGKANEQFF | TGTGCCAGCAGCCCCGGAAAAGCCAATGAGCAGTTCTTC
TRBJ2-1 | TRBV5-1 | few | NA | CASSEPPEVGEQFF | TGCGCCAGCAGCGAACCTCCCGAGGTCGGTGAGCAGTTCTTC
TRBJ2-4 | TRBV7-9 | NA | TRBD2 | CASSLWIAGGAKNIQYF | TGTGCCAGCAGCTTATGGATCGCGGGAGGGGCCAAAAACATTCAGTACTTC
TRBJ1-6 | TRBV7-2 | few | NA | CASSLYRGKGNSNSPLHF | TGTGCCAGCAGCTTATATCGGGGGAAGGGGAATTCGAATTCACCCCTCCACTTT
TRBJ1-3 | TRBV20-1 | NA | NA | CSARDGASSGNTIYF | TGCAGTGCTAGAGATGGCGCCAGCTCTGGAAACACCATATATTTT
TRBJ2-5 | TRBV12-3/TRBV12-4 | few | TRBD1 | CASSTRTGGETQYF | TGTGCCAGCAGTACAAGGACAGGGGGGGAGACCCAGTACTTC
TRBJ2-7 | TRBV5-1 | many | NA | CASSSDGYEQYF | TGCGCCAGCAGCTCGGACGGGTACGAGCAGTACTTC
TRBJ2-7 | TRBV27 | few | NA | CASSQKGGLGYEQYF | TGTGCCAGCAGTCAAAAGGGGGGGCTTGGCTACGAGCAGTACTTC
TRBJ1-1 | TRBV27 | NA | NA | CASSLSGNMNTEAFF | TGTGCCAGCAGTTTATCGGGAAATATGAACACTGAAGCTTTCTTT
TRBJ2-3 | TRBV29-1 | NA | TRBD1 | CSVEGDREGASTDTQYF | TGCAGCGTTGAAGGGGACAGGGAAGGGGCTAGCACAGATACGCAGTATTTT
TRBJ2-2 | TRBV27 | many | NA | CASSPGTNTGELFF | TGTGCCAGCAGTCCCGGGACCAACACCGGGGAGCTGTTTTTT
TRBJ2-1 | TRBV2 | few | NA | CASSEGVASLGGQFF | TGTGCCAGCAGTGAAGGTGTGGCCTCCCTGGGGGGTCAGTTCTTC
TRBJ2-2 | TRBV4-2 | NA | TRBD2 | CASSQEGPSGTNTGELFF | TGTGCCAGCAGCCAGGAGGGTCCTAGCGGGACGAACACCGGGGAGCTGTTTTTT
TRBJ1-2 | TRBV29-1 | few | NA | CSVEGKHYGYTF | TGCAGCGTTGAGGGGAAGCACTATGGCTACACCTTC
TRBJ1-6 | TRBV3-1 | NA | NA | CASSHIPHREERSPLHF | TGTGCCAGCAGCCACATCCCCCACAGGGAGGAACGTTCACCCCTCCACTTT